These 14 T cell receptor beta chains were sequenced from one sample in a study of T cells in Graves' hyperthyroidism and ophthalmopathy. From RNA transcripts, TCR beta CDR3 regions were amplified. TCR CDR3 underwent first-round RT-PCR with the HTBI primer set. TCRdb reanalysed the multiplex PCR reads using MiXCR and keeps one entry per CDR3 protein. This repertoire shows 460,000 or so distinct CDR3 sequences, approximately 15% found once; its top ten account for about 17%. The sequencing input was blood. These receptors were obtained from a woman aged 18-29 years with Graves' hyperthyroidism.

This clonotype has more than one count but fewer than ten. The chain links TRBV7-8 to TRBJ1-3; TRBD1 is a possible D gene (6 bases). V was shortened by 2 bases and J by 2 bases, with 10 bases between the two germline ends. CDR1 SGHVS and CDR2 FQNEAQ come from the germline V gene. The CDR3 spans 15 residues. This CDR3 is CASSLRGGTGNTIYF. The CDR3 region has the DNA TGTGCCAGCAGCTTAAGGGGGGGTACTGGAAACACCATATATTTT.

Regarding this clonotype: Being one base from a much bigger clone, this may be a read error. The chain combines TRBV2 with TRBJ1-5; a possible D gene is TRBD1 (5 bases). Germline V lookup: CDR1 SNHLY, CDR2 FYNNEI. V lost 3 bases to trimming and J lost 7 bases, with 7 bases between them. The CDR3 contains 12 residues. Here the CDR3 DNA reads TGTGCCAGCAGTGACGGGGGGCAGCCCCAGCATTTT. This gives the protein CASSDGGQPQHF.

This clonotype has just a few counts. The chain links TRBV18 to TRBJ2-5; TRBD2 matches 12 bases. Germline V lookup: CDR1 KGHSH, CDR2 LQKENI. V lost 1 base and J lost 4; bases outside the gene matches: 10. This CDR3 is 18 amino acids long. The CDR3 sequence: CASSPRSSSGRARETQYF. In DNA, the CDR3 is TGTGCCAGCTCACCACGGAGTTCTAGCGGGAGGGCCCGAGAGACCCAGTACTTC.

The CDR3 region is CASVNSGRQQYF. CDR3 DNA sequence: TGTGCCAGCGTCAATAGCGGGAGACAGCAGTACTTC. The V call is TRBV2, the J call TRBJ2-7, with TRBD2 matching over 9 bases. Trimming removed 8 bases from V and 8 bases from J; junction bases left unmatched: 7. In germline, CDR1 is SNHLY, CDR2 FYNNEI. There are 12 residues in the CDR3.

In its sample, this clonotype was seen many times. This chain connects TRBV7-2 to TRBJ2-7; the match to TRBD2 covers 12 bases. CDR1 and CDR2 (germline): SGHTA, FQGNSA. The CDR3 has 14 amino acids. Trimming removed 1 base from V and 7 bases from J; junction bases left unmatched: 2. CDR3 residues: CASSLVGTSGEQYV. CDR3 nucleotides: TGTGCCAGCAGCTTAGTGGGGACTAGCGGGGAGCAGTACGTC.

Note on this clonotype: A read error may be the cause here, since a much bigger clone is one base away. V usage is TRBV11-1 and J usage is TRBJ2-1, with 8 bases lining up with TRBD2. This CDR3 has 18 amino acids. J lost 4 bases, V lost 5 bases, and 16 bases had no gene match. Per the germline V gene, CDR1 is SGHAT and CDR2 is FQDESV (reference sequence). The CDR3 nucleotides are TGTGCCAGCAGCCTAAAACTAGCGGAAGGAAATATTTACAATGAGCAGTTCTTC. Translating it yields CASSLKLAEGNIYNEQFF.

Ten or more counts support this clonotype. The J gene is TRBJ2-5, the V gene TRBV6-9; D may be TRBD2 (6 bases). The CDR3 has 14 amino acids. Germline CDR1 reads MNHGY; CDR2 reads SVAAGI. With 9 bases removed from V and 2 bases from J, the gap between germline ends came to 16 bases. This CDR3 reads CARTTTAGQETQYF. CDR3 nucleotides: TGTGCCAGGACTACCACGGCGGGGCAAGAGACCCAGTACTTC.

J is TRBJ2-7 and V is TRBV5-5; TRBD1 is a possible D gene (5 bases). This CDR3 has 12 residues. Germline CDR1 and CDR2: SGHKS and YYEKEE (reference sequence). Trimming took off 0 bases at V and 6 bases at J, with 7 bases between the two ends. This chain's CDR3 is CASSLERGEQYV. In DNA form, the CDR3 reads TGTGCCAGCAGCTTGGAAAGGGGCGAGCAGTACGTC.

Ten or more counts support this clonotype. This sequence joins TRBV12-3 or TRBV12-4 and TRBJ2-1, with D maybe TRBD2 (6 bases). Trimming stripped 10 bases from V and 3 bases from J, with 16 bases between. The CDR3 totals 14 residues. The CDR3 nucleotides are TGTGCCACTCAGCGGGCCATTGACTACAATGAGCAGTTCTTC. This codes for CATQRAIDYNEQFF.

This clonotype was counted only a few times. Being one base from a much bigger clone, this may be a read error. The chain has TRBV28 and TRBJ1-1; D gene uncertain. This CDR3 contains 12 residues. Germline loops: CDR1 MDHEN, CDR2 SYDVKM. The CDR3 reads CACSPMATEAFF. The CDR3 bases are TGTGCCTGCAGTCCGATGGCCACTGAAGCTTTCTTT.

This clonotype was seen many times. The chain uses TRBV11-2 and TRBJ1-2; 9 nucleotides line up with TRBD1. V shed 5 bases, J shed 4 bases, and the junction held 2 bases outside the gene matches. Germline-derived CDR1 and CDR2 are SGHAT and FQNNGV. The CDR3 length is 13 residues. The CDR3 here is CASSQQGAYGYTF. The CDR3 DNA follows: TGTGCCAGCAGCCAACAGGGGGCCTATGGCTACACCTTC.

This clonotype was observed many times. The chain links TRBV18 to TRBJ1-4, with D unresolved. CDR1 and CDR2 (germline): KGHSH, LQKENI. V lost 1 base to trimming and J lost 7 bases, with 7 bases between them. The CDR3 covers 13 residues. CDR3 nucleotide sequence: TGTGCCAGCTCACCACGAGGCAGTGAAAAACTGTTTTTT. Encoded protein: CASSPRGSEKLFF.

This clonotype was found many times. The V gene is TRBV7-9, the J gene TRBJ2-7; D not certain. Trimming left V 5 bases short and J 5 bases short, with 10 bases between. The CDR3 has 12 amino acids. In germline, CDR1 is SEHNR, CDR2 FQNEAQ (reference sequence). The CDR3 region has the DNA TGTGCCAGCAGCAAGGATTTTAACGAGCAGTACGTC. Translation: CASSKDFNEQYV.

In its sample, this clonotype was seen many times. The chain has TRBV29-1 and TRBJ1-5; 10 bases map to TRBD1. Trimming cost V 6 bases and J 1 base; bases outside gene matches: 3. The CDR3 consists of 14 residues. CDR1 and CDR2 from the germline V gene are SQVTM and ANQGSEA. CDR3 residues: CSVGTGESNQPQHF. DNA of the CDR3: TGCAGCGTCGGGACAGGGGAAAGCAATCAGCCCCAGCATTTT.